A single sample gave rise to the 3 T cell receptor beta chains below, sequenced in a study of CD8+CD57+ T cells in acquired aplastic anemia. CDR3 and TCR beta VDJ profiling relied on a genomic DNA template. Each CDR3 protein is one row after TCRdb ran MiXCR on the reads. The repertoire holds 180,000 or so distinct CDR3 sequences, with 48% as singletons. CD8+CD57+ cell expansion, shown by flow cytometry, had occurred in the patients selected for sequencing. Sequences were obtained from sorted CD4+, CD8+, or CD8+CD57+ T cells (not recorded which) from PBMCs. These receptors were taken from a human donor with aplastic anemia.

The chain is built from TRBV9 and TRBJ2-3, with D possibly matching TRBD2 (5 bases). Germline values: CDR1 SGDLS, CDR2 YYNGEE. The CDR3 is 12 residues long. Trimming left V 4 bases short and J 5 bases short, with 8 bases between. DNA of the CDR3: TGTGCCAGCAGCCGCGGACTAGATACGCAGTATTTT. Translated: CASSRGLDTQYF.

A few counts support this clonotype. DNA for the CDR3: TGTGCCAGCCTGACGAGGAACACTGAAGCTTTCTTT. Protein sequence: CASLTRNTEAFF. The V call is TRBV2, the J call TRBJ1-1, with D uncertain. The CDR3 has 12 residues. CDR1 and CDR2 from the germline V gene are SNHLY and FYNNEI. V was pared by 8 bases and J by 1 base, with 8 bases between.

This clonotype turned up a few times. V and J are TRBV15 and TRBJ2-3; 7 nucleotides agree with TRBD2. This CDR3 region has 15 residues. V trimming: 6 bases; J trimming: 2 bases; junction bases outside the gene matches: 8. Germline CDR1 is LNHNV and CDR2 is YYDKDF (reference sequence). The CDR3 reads CATRKRGPFTDTQYF. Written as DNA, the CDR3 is TGTGCCACCAGGAAGCGGGGCCCTTTCACAGATACGCAGTATTTT.